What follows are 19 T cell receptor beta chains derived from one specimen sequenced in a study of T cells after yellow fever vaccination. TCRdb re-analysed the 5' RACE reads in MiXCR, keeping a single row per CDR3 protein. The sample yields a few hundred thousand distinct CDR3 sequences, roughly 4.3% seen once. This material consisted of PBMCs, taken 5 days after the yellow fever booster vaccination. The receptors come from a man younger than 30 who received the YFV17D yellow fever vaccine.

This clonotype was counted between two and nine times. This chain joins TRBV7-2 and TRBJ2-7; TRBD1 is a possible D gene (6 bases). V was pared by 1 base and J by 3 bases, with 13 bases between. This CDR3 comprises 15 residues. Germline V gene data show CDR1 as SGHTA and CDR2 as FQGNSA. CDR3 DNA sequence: TGTGCCAGCAGCTTAGTGCAGGGGTCTCGCTACGAGCAGTACTTC. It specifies CASSLVQGSRYEQYF.

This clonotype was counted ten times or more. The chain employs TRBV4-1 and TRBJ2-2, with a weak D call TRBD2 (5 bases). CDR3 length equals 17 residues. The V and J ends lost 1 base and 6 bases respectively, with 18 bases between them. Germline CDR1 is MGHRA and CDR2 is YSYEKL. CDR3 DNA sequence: TGCGCCAGCAGCCAAGTCGGGAATTCTGCTAACGCCGGGGAGCTGTTTTTT. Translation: CASSQVGNSANAGELFF.

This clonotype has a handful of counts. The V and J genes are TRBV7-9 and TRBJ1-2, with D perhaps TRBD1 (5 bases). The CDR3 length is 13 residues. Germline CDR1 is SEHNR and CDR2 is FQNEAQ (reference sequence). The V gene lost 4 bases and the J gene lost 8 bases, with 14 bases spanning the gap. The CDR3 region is CASSSDGGFGYTF. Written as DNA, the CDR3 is TGTGCCAGCAGCTCCGATGGGGGATTCGGCTACACCTTC.

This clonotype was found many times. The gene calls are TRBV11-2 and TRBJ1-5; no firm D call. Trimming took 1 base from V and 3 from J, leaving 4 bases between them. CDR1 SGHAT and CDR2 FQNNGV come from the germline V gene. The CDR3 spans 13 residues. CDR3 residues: CASSLALNQPQHF. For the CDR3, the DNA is TGTGCCAGCAGCTTAGCCCTCAATCAGCCCCAGCATTTT.

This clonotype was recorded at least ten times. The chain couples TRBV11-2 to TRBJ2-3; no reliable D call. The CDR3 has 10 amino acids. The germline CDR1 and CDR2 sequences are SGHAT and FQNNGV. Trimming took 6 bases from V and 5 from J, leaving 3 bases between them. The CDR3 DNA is TGTGCCAGCAGACAAGATACGCAGTATTTT. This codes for CASRQDTQYF.

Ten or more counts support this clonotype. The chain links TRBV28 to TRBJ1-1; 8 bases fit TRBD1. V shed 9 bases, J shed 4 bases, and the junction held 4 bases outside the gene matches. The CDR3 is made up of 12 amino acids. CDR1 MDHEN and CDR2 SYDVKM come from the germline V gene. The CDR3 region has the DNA TGTGCCAGTCACACAGGGGGCACTGAAGCTTTCTTT. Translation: CASHTGGTEAFF.

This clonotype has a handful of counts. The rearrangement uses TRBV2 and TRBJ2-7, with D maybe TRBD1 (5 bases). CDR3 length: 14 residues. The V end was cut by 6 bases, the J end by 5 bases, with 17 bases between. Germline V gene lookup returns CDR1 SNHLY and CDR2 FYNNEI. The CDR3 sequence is CASRDIGPSDEQYF. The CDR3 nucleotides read TGTGCCAGCAGGGACATAGGGCCCTCGGACGAGCAGTACTTC. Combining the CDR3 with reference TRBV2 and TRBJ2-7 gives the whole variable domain EPEVTQTPSHQVTQMGQEVILRCVPISNHLYFYWYRQILGQKVEFLVSFYNNEISEKSEIFDDQFSVERPDGSNFTLKIRSTKLEDSAMYFCASRDIGPSDEQYFGPGTRLTVT.

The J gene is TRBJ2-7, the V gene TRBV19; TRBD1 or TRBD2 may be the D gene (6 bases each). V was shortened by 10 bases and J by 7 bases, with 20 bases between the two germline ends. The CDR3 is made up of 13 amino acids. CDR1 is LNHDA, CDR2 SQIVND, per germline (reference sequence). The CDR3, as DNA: TGTGCCACCTCGGGGGCTCTCCCGGGGGAGCAGTACTTC. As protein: CATSGALPGEQYF.

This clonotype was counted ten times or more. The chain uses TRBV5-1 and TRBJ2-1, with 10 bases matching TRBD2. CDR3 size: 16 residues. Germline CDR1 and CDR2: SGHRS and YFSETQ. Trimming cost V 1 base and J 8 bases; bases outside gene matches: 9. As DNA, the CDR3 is TGCGCCAGCAGCTTGCTTGGACTAGCGGTTAATCATGAGCAGTTCTTC. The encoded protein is CASSLLGLAVNHEQFF.

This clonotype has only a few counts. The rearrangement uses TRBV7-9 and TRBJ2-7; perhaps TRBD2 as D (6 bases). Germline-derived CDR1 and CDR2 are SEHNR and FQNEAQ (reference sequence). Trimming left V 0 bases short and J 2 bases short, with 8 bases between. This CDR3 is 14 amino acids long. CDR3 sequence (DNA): TGTGCCAGCAGCTTAGCGGGGGGAACCTACGAGCAGTACGTC. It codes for CASSLAGGTYEQYV.

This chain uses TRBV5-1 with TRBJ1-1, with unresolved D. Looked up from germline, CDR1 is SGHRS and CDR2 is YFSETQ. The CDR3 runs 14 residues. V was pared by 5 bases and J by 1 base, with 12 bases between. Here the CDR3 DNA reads TGCGCCAGCAGTTGGAACCCGGCGAACACTGAAGCTTTCTTT. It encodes CASSWNPANTEAFF.

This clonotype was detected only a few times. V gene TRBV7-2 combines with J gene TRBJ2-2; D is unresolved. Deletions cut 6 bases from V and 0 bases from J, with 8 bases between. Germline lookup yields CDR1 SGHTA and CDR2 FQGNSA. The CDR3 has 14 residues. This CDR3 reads CASRPTTNTGELFF. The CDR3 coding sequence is TGTGCCAGCAGACCGACAACGAACACCGGGGAGCTGTTTTTT.

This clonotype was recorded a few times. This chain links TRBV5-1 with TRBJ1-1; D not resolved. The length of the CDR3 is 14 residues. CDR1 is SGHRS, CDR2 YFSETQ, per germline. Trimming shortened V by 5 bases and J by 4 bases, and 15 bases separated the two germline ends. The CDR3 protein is CASSPLARSTEAFF. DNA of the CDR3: TGCGCCAGCAGTCCCCTGGCCCGATCCACTGAAGCTTTCTTT.

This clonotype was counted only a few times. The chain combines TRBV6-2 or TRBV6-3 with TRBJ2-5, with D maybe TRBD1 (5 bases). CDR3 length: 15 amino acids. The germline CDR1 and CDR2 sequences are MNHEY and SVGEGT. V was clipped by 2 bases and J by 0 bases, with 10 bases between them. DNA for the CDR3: TGTGCCAGCAGTTACGACAGCGCGTACCAAGAGACCCAGTACTTC. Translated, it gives CASSYDSAYQETQYF.

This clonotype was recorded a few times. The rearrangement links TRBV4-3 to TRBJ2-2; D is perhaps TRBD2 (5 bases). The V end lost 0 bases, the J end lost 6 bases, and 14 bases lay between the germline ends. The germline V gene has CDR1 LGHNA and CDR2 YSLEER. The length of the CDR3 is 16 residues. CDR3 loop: CASSQDGAVGPGELFF. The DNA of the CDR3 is TGCGCCAGCAGCCAAGATGGAGCGGTCGGCCCCGGGGAGCTGTTTTTT.

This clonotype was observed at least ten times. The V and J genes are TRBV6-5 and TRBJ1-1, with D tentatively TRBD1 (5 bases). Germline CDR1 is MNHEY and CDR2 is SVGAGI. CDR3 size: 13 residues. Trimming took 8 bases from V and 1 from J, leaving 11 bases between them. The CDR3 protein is CASGGVTNTEAFF. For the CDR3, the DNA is TGTGCCAGCGGGGGAGTTACGAACACTGAAGCTTTCTTT.

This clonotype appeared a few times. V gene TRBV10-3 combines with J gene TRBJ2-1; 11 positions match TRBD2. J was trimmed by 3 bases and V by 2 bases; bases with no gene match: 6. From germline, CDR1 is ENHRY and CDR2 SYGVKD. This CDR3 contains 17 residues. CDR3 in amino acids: CAISEGLAGSYYNEQFF. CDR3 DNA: TGTGCCATCAGTGAGGGACTAGCGGGTTCTTACTACAATGAGCAGTTCTTC.

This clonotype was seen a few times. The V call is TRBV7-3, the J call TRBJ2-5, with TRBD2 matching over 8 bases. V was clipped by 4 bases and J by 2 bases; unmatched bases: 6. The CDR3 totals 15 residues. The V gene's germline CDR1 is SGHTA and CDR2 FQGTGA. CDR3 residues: CASSSRSGGQETQYF. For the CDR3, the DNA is TGTGCCAGCAGCTCCCGAAGCGGGGGACAAGAGACCCAGTACTTC.

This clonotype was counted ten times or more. The chain's CDR3 is CASSGLTSGGDTQYF. DNA for the CDR3: TGTGCCAGCAGCGGACTGACTAGCGGGGGAGATACGCAGTATTTT. The chain employs TRBV5-6 and TRBJ2-3; 12 nucleotides agree with TRBD2. The length of the CDR3 is 15 residues. The germline V gene encodes CDR1 SGHDT and CDR2 YYEEEE. V dropped 4 bases and J dropped 5; count of bases not matched to a gene: 5.